The 21 T cell receptor beta chains below were found in one sample sequenced in a study of blood T cells in healthy people across ages. With a J-beta primer mix and a sample-barcoded 5' primer, a second PCR ran about 6 to 11 cycles. TCRdb processed the 5' RACE reads anew with MiXCR; each CDR3 protein has one entry. The sample includes around 800,000 distinct CDR3 sequences, around 25% of them seen just once. This sample also appeared in a second study, on T cells of mothers and their children.

Sequencing was done on a sample of blood. Source of these receptors: a boy aged 5-17 years in good health.

V usage is TRBV3-1 and J usage is TRBJ2-2; no reliable D call. This CDR3 is built from 13 residues. Trimming left V 0 bases short and J 3 bases short, with 2 bases between. Germline CDR1 is LGHDT and CDR2 is YNNKEL (reference sequence). For the CDR3, the DNA is TGTGCCAGCAGCCAAGAATACACCGGGGAGCTGTTTTTT. It specifies CASSQEYTGELFF.

The V gene is TRBV7-2, the J gene TRBJ1-1; D is uncertain. The V and J ends lost 4 bases and 1 base respectively, with 7 bases between them. Looked up from germline, CDR1 is SGHTA and CDR2 is FQGNSA. The length of the CDR3 is 13 residues. In DNA, the CDR3 is TGTGCCAGCAGCTCGGACCCGAACACTGAAGCTTTCTTT. Its protein product is CASSSDPNTEAFF.

The V gene is TRBV24-1, the J gene TRBJ2-2; 7 bases align to TRBD1. The germline gives CDR1 KGHDR, CDR2 SFDVKD. The CDR3 has 16 residues. The V gene end was trimmed by 3 bases and the J gene end by 3 bases; junction bases not matched to a gene: 6. CDR3 in amino acids: CATSDPTGPHTGELFF. The CDR3 DNA sequence: TGTGCCACCAGTGATCCGACAGGGCCCCACACCGGGGAGCTGTTTTTT.

This clonotype was observed a single time. The chain recombines TRBV20-1 with TRBJ2-5; 10 bases align to TRBD2. The DNA matches TRBJ2-7 better at its end, which makes the J call doubtful. CDR3 size: 15 residues. Per germline, CDR1 DFQATT and CDR2 SNEGSKA (reference sequence). Here the CDR3 DNA reads TGCAGTGCTAGCTCGGGACTAGCGCACTCCTACGAGCAGTACTTC. Translated: CSASSGLAHSYEQYF.

This chain uses TRBV7-8 with TRBJ2-1, with D unclear. V lost 5 bases, J lost 0 bases, and 11 bases lay in between. Germline loops: CDR1 SGHVS, CDR2 FQNEAQ. The CDR3 runs 15 residues. The CDR3 sequence: CASSPGPNSYNEQFF. For the CDR3, the DNA is TGTGCCAGCAGCCCCGGACCAAACTCCTACAATGAGCAGTTCTTC. Full variable domain (remainder filled in from reference TRBV7-8 and TRBJ2-1): GAGVSQSPRYKVAKRGQDVALRCDPISGHVSLFWYQQALGQGPEFLTYFQNEAQLDKSGLPSDRFFAERPEGSVSTLKIQRTQQEDSAVYLCASSPGPNSYNEQFFGPGTRLTVL.

The chain couples TRBV20-1 to TRBJ1-2, with 8 bases identical to TRBD1. CDR3 length equals 16 residues. The V segment lost 3 bases and the J segment 5 bases; nucleotides outside the gene matches: 14. Per the germline V gene, CDR1 is DFQATT and CDR2 is SNEGSKA (reference sequence). In nucleotides, the CDR3 is TGCAGTGCTAGCGAACCGGGACAGGACCTATTATATGGCTACACCTTC. Encoded protein: CSASEPGQDLLYGYTF.

This clonotype was detected only a few times. This chain links TRBV10-3 with TRBJ2-3; 7 nucleotides align to TRBD1. From germline, CDR1 is ENHRY and CDR2 SYGVKD. Trimming cost V 4 bases and J 4 bases; bases outside gene matches: 8. The CDR3 consists of 15 residues. The CDR3, as DNA: TGTGCCATCAGTGGGACAGGAATTAGACCAGATACGCAGTATTTT. Protein sequence: CAISGTGIRPDTQYF.

The chain uses TRBV7-9 and TRBJ2-3; 9 bases align to TRBD2. The trim removed 5 bases at V and 2 bases at J, leaving 5 bases unmatched. The germline V gene has CDR1 SEHNR and CDR2 FQNEAQ (reference sequence). This CDR3 spans 15 amino acids. In DNA form, the CDR3 reads TGTGCCAGCAGCGTCACTAGCGGGCACACAGATACGCAGTATTTT. Translated: CASSVTSGHTDTQYF.

The gene calls are TRBV5-1 and TRBJ2-5; D perhaps matches TRBD1 (5 bases). The J call is in doubt because the DNA end fits TRBJ2-7 better. Germline loops: CDR1 SGHRS, CDR2 YFSETQ. The CDR3 length is 13 residues. The CDR3 DNA is TGCGCCAGCAGCCGGATTACAGGCGTCGAGCAGTACTTC. Its protein product is CASSRITGVEQYF.

The rearrangement links TRBV20-1 to TRBJ2-7; TRBD2 is a possible D gene (5 bases). The CDR3 spans 12 residues. Germline CDR1 and CDR2: DFQATT and SNEGSKA (reference sequence). Trimming took off 5 bases at V and 3 bases at J, with 11 bases between the two ends. The CDR3 sequence is CSALDWSYEQYF. The CDR3 bases are TGCAGTGCTCTGGACTGGAGCTACGAGCAGTACTTC.

In this sample, this clonotype turned up a few times. The chain has TRBV18 and TRBJ2-7, with D possibly TRBD1 on 6 matching bases. CDR1 is KGHSH and CDR2 is LQKENI in the germline V gene. The CDR3 has 13 residues. V was cut by 11 bases and J by 5 bases, with 19 bases left in between. CDR3 DNA: TGTGCCGGCGAGCAACAGGGCGTCAACGAGCAGTACTTC. Protein product: CAGEQQGVNEQYF.

This clonotype has a handful of counts. The V call is TRBV3-1, the J call TRBJ2-3, with 11 bases fitting TRBD2. The CDR3 extends over 19 amino acids. Trimming removed 0 bases from V and 0 bases from J; junction bases left unmatched: 8. From germline, CDR1 is LGHDT and CDR2 YNNKEL (reference sequence). This CDR3 reads CASSQDRLAGGTSTDTQYF. CDR3 DNA sequence: TGTGCCAGCAGCCAAGACCGGCTAGCGGGGGGCACTAGCACAGATACGCAGTATTTT.

The CDR3 region has the DNA TGTGCCAGCAGCTCCCCGGACGGCGCCTACGAGCAGTACTTC. Amino acids: CASSSPDGAYEQYF. The V call is TRBV7-2, the J call TRBJ2-7; D not resolved. The V end lost 4 bases, the J end lost 2 bases, and 12 bases lay between the germline ends. This CDR3 is built from 14 residues. Germline V gene data show CDR1 as SGHTA and CDR2 as FQGNSA.

The CDR3 DNA sequence: TGTGCCAGCAGCCATGGGGGCAACACCGGGGAGCTGTTTTTT. It codes for CASSHGGNTGELFF. The chain joins TRBV3-1 to TRBJ2-2; perhaps TRBD1 as D (6 bases). This CDR3 contains 14 residues. The V end was cut by 3 bases, the J end by 2 bases, with 7 bases between. Germline values: CDR1 LGHDT, CDR2 YNNKEL (reference sequence).

This clonotype has only a few counts. One end of the junction varies from germline; a read error may be responsible. The V gene is TRBV6-2 or TRBV6-3, the J gene TRBJ1-1, with D uncertain. Per germline, CDR1 MNHEY and CDR2 SVGEGT. The CDR3 sequence is 11 residues long. Here the CDR3 reads CASSYPDPYLF. The DNA for the CDR3 is TGTGCCAGCAGTTACCCGGACCCGTACCTCTTT.

The DNA for the CDR3 is TGCAGTGCTAGAGTTAGGTGGGCCGGCTACGAGCAGTACTTC. It codes for CSARVRWAGYEQYF. This sequence joins TRBV20-1 and TRBJ2-5; D uncertain. The J call could be wrong; TRBJ2-7 is a better fit for the DNA end. Germline loops: CDR1 DFQATT, CDR2 SNEGSKA (reference sequence). The CDR3 has 14 amino acids.

This chain joins TRBV20-1 and TRBJ1-5; no definite D call. CDR3 length equals 13 residues. The germline V and J ends were trimmed by 1 base and 0 bases, with 4 bases remaining between them. From germline, CDR1 is DFQATT and CDR2 SNEGSKA (reference sequence). CDR3 sequence: CSARAYSNQPQHF. Written as DNA, the CDR3 is TGCAGTGCTAGAGCCTATAGCAATCAGCCCCAGCATTTT.

The chain couples TRBV5-6 to TRBJ1-2; 9 nucleotides match TRBD1. CDR1 SGHDT and CDR2 YYEEEE come from the germline V gene. The CDR3 length is 15 residues. V shed 0 bases, J shed 4 bases, and the junction held 4 bases outside the gene matches. The CDR3 DNA follows: TGTGCCAGCAGCTTGGTGGGGACAGGGACCTATGGCTACACCTTC. Its protein is CASSLVGTGTYGYTF.

The J gene is TRBJ2-5, the V gene TRBV5-1; weak D call: TRBD1 (5 bases). Trimming took 1 base from V and 2 from J, leaving 12 bases between them. The CDR3 extends over 15 amino acids. In germline, CDR1 is SGHRS, CDR2 YFSETQ. The CDR3 coding sequence is TGCGCCAGCAGCTTGATGGGGCCGCGGCAAGAGACCCAGTACTTC. It codes for CASSLMGPRQETQYF.

The rearrangement links TRBV30 to TRBJ2-1, with 12 bases lining up with TRBD2. The J call is in doubt because the DNA end fits TRBJ2-5 better. Germline loops: CDR1 GTSNPN, CDR2 SVGIG (reference sequence). The CDR3 loop spans 15 amino acids. The CDR3, as DNA: TGTGCCGGTTTGCCTAGCGGGGGGGCCAGGGAGACCCAGTACTTC. It codes for CAGLPSGGARETQYF.

This clonotype has more than one count but fewer than ten. The rearrangement uses TRBV27 and TRBJ2-1, with 11 nucleotides matching TRBD2. This CDR3 contains 15 residues. The V gene end was trimmed by 2 bases and the J gene end by 5 bases; junction bases not matched to a gene: 2. From germline, CDR1 is MNHEY and CDR2 SMNVEV (reference sequence). CDR3 amino acids: CASSLISGGDNEQFF. DNA of the CDR3: TGTGCCAGCAGTTTAATTAGCGGGGGGGACAATGAGCAGTTCTTC.